This T cell receptor (beta chain) was sequenced for a study of blood T cell repertoires in COVID-19. Study in general: The United States, Italy and Spain were the sources of the acute and convalescent COVID-19 samples. PBMCs, B-cell-depleted T cells, or T cells were the source of the cDNA or gDNA that made up the material.

This CDR3 is built from 14 residues. Germline loops: CDR1 MGHDK, CDR2 SYGVNS. Trimming left V 8 bases short and J 2 bases short, with 15 bases between. In the authors' methods: Quantification of nucleated cells was approximated via reference gene primer amplification. Some clones are missing from TCRdb's copy, which holds only in-frame ones; the method was immunoSEQ multiplex PCR. From that table come the V and J calls and clone size; the DNA was used to work out D and trimming. The table has approximately 220,000 clones, 80% to 90% seen once. V usage is TRBV25-1 and J usage is TRBJ1-2; tentatively, D is TRBD1 (6 bases). This clonotype originated in a man in his forties or fifties with acute or convalescent COVID-19. The source material was peripheral blood. CDR3 bases: TGTGCCAGCGAGGGAACAGGGCTCAACTATGGCTACACCTTC. This translates into CASEGTGLNYGYTF.